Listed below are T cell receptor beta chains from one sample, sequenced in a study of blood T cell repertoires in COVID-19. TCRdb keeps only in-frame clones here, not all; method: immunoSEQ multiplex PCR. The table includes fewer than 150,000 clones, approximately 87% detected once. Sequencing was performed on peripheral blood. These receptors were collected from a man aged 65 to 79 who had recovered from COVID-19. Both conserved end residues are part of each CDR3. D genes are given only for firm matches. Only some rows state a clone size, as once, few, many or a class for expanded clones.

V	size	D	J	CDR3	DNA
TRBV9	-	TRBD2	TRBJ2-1	CASSVAPLAVLDEQFF	TGTGCCAGCAGCGTAGCTCCACTAGCGGTTTTGGATGAGCAGTTCTTC
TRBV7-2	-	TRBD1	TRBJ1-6	CASSLGGQGRSPLHF	TGTGCCAGCAGCTTAGGGGGACAGGGACGTTCACCCCTCCACTTT
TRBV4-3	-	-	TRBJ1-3	CASSLKGRSSGNTIYF	TGCGCCAGCAGCCTAAAAGGGAGGAGCTCTGGAAACACCATATATTTT
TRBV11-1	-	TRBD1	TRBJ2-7	CASSLAPGQGRYEQYF	TGTGCCAGCAGCTTAGCGCCGGGACAGGGGCGATACGAGCAGTACTTC
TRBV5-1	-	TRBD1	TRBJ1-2	CASSYGGDRARYTF	TGCGCCAGCAGCTATGGTGGTGACAGGGCGCGCTACACCTTC
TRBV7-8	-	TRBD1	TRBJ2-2	CASATGGRTGELFF	TGTGCCAGCGCGACAGGGGGCAGGACCGGGGAGCTGTTTTTT
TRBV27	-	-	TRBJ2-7	CASSFSGVPNEQYF	TGTGCCAGCAGTTTCTCAGGGGTACCGAACGAGCAGTACTTC
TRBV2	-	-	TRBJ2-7	CASRFRGSSYEQYF	TGTGCCAGCAGGTTTCGAGGGAGCTCCTACGAGCAGTACTTC
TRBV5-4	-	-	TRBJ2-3	CASSLAVTDTQYF	TGTGCCAGCAGCTTGGCGGTTACAGATACGCAGTATTTT
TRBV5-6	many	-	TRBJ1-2	CASSLGLRADYGYTF	TGTGCCAGCAGCTTGGGTCTCAGGGCTGACTATGGCTACACCTTC
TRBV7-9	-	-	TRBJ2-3	CASSPVRAASTDTQYF	TGTGCCAGCAGCCCCGTGCGGGCAGCAAGCACAGATACGCAGTATTTT
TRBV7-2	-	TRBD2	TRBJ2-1	CASSSATSGRTYNEQFF	TGTGCCAGCAGCTCGGCCACTAGCGGGAGGACCTACAATGAGCAGTTCTTC
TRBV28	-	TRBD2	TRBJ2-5	CASSFLAGGPQETQYF	TGTGCCAGCAGTTTCCTAGCGGGAGGGCCGCAAGAGACCCAGTACTTC
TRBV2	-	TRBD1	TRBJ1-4	CASSEAFRTGEKLFF	TGTGCCAGCAGTGAAGCCTTTCGGACAGGGGAAAAACTGTTTTTT
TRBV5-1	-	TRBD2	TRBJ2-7	CASSLAESGGEQYF	TGCGCCAGCAGCTTGGCCGAATCGGGGGGCGAGCAGTACTTC
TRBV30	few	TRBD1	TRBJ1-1	CAWRAPDGQGSTEAFF	TGTGCCTGGAGGGCACCCGACGGACAGGGTTCCACTGAAGCTTTCTTT
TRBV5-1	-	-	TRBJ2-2	CASSFPASNTGELFF	TGCGCCAGCAGCTTTCCAGCGTCGAACACCGGGGAGCTGTTTTTT
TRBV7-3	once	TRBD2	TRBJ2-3	CASSPTSSGDTDTQYF	TGTGCCAGCAGCCCGACGAGTAGCGGGGACACAGATACGCAGTATTTT
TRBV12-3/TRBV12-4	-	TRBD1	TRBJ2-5	CASSLTQGAAWYF	TGTGCCAGCAGCTTAACTCAGGGGGCGGCATGGTACTTC